This T cell receptor (beta chain) was identified during a study of T cells in Graves' hyperthyroidism and ophthalmopathy. Study-wide results and caveats: Model output signaled ophthalmopathy a median around 6.9 months ahead of onset.

Remarks on this clonotype: Its specificity is unknown.

TCR beta CDR3 sequences were amplified from RNA transcripts. The HTBI primer set served for first-round RT-PCR of the TCR CDR3. TCRdb independently ran MiXCR on the multiplex PCR reads; one entry per CDR3 protein. The table lists roughly 500,000 distinct CDR3 sequences, about 45% of them singletons, with roughly 19% in the top ten. The length of the CDR3 is 19 residues. Trimming pared 0 bases from V and 1 base from J, leaving 22 bases between. Germline V CDR1 and CDR2: SGHRS, YFSETQ. The sequenced sample consisted of peripheral blood or thyroid tissue (not recorded which). This TCR was recovered from an adult woman with Graves' disease, either hyperthyroidism or ophthalmopathy (not recorded which). The V call is TRBV5-1, the J call TRBJ1-1, with D possibly being TRBD1 (6 bases). The CDR3 is CASSLVASNTGQTNTEAFF. For the CDR3, the DNA is TGCGCCAGCAGCTTGGTCGCTAGCAACACCGGACAGACGAACACTGAAGCTTTCTTT.